Listed below are T cell receptor beta chains from one sample, sequenced in a study of CD8+ T cells in alopecia areata. Assay: immunoSEQ multiplex PCR; the TCRdb copy retains only in-frame clones and omits some. This table holds 150,000 to 200,000 clones, 59% found once. The sequencing here drew on CD4+ T cells sorted from blood, taken at week 0. These receptors came from a human donor with alopecia areata. The CDR3 runs from the conserved cysteine through the conserved F or W. The D gene is left open where the match is weak. Clone size is given for some rows only: seen once, a few or many times, or a class if the clone is expanded.

CDR3 DNA: TGTGCCTGGAGTGTGGCCATAGCGGAGAGCTCTCAGTACTTC
CDR3 protein: CAWSVAIAESSQYF
clone size: NA
V gene: TRBV30
D gene: NA
J gene: TRBJ2-7

CDR3 DNA: TGCAGCGTTGATACCTTCGTCGGGGGCTACACCTTC
CDR3 protein: CSVDTFVGGYTF
clone size: NA
V gene: TRBV29-1
D gene: NA
J gene: TRBJ1-2

CDR3 DNA: TGTGCCTGGGGCGGGAGCTCCTATAATTCACCCCTCCACTTT
CDR3 protein: CAWGGSSYNSPLHF
clone size: once
V gene: TRBV30
D gene: NA
J gene: TRBJ1-6

CDR3 DNA: TGTGCCACTCAAACGGGACAGGGCAATCAGCCCCAGCATTTT
CDR3 protein: CATQTGQGNQPQHF
clone size: NA
V gene: TRBV10-3
D gene: TRBD1
J gene: TRBJ1-5

CDR3 DNA: TGTGCCTGGAGTGTGAACAGATTGAACACTGAAGCTTTCTTT
CDR3 protein: CAWSVNRLNTEAFF
clone size: NA
V gene: TRBV30
D gene: NA
J gene: TRBJ1-1

CDR3 DNA: TGTGCCAGCAGCGACACCGGGTCAACGCAGTATTTT
CDR3 protein: CASSDTGSTQYF
clone size: NA
V gene: TRBV27
D gene: NA
J gene: TRBJ2-3

CDR3 DNA: TGTGCCATCAGTGAACCGGGACAGGGAACAGATACGCAGTATTTT
CDR3 protein: CAISEPGQGTDTQYF
clone size: NA
V gene: TRBV10-3
D gene: TRBD1
J gene: TRBJ2-3

CDR3 DNA: TGCGCCAGCAGCTTGGGGACAGGGGGTTACGAGCAGTACTTC
CDR3 protein: CASSLGTGGYEQYF
clone size: NA
V gene: TRBV5-1
D gene: TRBD1
J gene: TRBJ2-7

CDR3 DNA: TGCAGCGTTCGGGCAGGGCCCCAGGGGGGCTACACCTTC
CDR3 protein: CSVRAGPQGGYTF
clone size: NA
V gene: TRBV29-1
D gene: NA
J gene: TRBJ1-2

CDR3 DNA: TGTGCCGGCAGCCAAGATCTAGCAGGGAATTCACCCCTCCACTTT
CDR3 protein: CAGSQDLAGNSPLHF
clone size: NA
V gene: TRBV4-2
D gene: NA
J gene: TRBJ1-6

CDR3 DNA: TGTGCCTGGAGTAGGGGGCGGGAGACCCAGTACTTC
CDR3 protein: CAWSRGRETQYF
clone size: few
V gene: TRBV30
D gene: TRBD1
J gene: TRBJ2-5

CDR3 DNA: TGCAGCGTTGAAACCAGGGGCTACGAGCAGTACTTC
CDR3 protein: CSVETRGYEQYF
clone size: few
V gene: TRBV29-1
D gene: NA
J gene: TRBJ2-7

CDR3 DNA: TGTGCCAGCGGACTAGTGGCCGGGGAGCTGTTTTTT
CDR3 protein: CASGLVAGELFF
clone size: NA
V gene: TRBV2
D gene: TRBD2
J gene: TRBJ2-2

CDR3 DNA: TGTGCCAGTAGTAGAAAAGGGGGCCAGTTCAACATTCAGTACTTC
CDR3 protein: CASSRKGGQFNIQYF
clone size: NA
V gene: TRBV19
D gene: TRBD1
J gene: TRBJ2-4

CDR3 DNA: TGTGCCTGGGGACTACTGGGATACATTCAGTACTTC
CDR3 protein: CAWGLLGYIQYF
clone size: NA
V gene: TRBV30
D gene: NA
J gene: TRBJ2-4

CDR3 DNA: TGCGCCAGCGGTTATACAGGGGACACCGGGGAGCTGTTTTTT
CDR3 protein: CASGYTGDTGELFF
clone size: NA
V gene: TRBV5-1
D gene: TRBD1
J gene: TRBJ2-2

CDR3 DNA: TGCAGCGTCGAACAACAAGAATACAATGAGCAGTTCTTC
CDR3 protein: CSVEQQEYNEQFF
clone size: few
V gene: TRBV29-1
D gene: NA
J gene: TRBJ2-1

CDR3 DNA: TGTGCCAGCAGCTCCGGGCCCCGTTCTTCTGAGCAGTTCTTC
CDR3 protein: CASSSGPRSSEQFF
clone size: once
V gene: TRBV5-6
D gene: NA
J gene: TRBJ2-1

CDR3 DNA: TGTGCCAGCAGCTTACGGGATCAGCGGGAGACCCAGTACTTC
CDR3 protein: CASSLRDQRETQYF
clone size: few
V gene: TRBV7-3
D gene: NA
J gene: TRBJ2-5

CDR3 DNA: TGTGCCAGCAGCTTATCCGCATCGAGGGCTAATGAAAAACTGTTTTTT
CDR3 protein: CASSLSASRANEKLFF
clone size: NA
V gene: TRBV7-2
D gene: NA
J gene: TRBJ1-4

CDR3 DNA: TGTGCCAGCAGCGTTGGGCAGCTCCGGAGTGGCTACACCTTC
CDR3 protein: CASSVGQLRSGYTF
clone size: NA
V gene: TRBV9
D gene: NA
J gene: TRBJ1-2

CDR3 DNA: TGTGCCAGTAGTATCAGCTCTGGGGCCAACGTCCTGACTTTC
CDR3 protein: CASSISSGANVLTF
clone size: NA
V gene: TRBV19
D gene: NA
J gene: TRBJ2-6

CDR3 DNA: TGCAGCGTTGAAGATGGAGAGGCCGGGATATACGAGCAGTACTTC
CDR3 protein: CSVEDGEAGIYEQYF
clone size: NA
V gene: TRBV29-1
D gene: NA
J gene: TRBJ2-7

CDR3 DNA: TGTGCCAGCAGTTACTCTACAGTTAACTATGGCTACACCTTC
CDR3 protein: CASSYSTVNYGYTF
clone size: NA
V gene: TRBV6-5
D gene: NA
J gene: TRBJ1-2

CDR3 DNA: TGTGCCTGGGGGACAGATCCCTATGGCTACACCTTC
CDR3 protein: CAWGTDPYGYTF
clone size: once
V gene: TRBV30
D gene: TRBD1
J gene: TRBJ1-2

CDR3 DNA: TGCGCCAGCAGCTTGACGGCAGGGAGGTCGTACGAGCAGTACTTC
CDR3 protein: CASSLTAGRSYEQYF
clone size: few
V gene: TRBV5-1
D gene: NA
J gene: TRBJ2-7

CDR3 DNA: TGTGCCAGCAGCCAAGGTCTCAACTATGGCTACACCTTC
CDR3 protein: CASSQGLNYGYTF
clone size: NA
V gene: TRBV14
D gene: NA
J gene: TRBJ1-2

CDR3 DNA: TGTGCCAGCAGTGAAATAGGAGACAGGGCTGGCTACAATGAGCAGTTCTTC
CDR3 protein: CASSEIGDRAGYNEQFF
clone size: NA
V gene: TRBV2
D gene: TRBD1
J gene: TRBJ2-1

CDR3 DNA: TGCAGCGGGAAAGGGGGAGATACGCAGTATTTT
CDR3 protein: CSGKGGDTQYF
clone size: NA
V gene: TRBV29-1
D gene: NA
J gene: TRBJ2-3

CDR3 DNA: TGTGCCAGCAGCCTATCGGGGGACAGCGACTACGAGCAGTACTTC
CDR3 protein: CASSLSGDSDYEQYF
clone size: NA
V gene: TRBV2
D gene: NA
J gene: TRBJ2-7

CDR3 DNA: TGTGCCTGGCGTCCGGGACACCACGTCAGTTATGGCTACACCTTC
CDR3 protein: CAWRPGHHVSYGYTF
clone size: NA
V gene: TRBV30
D gene: NA
J gene: TRBJ1-2

CDR3 DNA: TGTGCCTGGAGATTGGCAGGTGGAAGCAATCAGCCCCAGCATTTT
CDR3 protein: CAWRLAGGSNQPQHF
clone size: few
V gene: TRBV30
D gene: NA
J gene: TRBJ1-5

CDR3 DNA: TGCGCCAGCACGGGTGGGACAGGGACCTACGAGCAGTACTTC
CDR3 protein: CASTGGTGTYEQYF
clone size: NA
V gene: TRBV5-1
D gene: TRBD1
J gene: TRBJ2-7

CDR3 DNA: TGTGCCTGGCGGACAGGGAATGGCAATCAGCCCCAGCATTTT
CDR3 protein: CAWRTGNGNQPQHF
clone size: NA
V gene: TRBV30
D gene: TRBD1
J gene: TRBJ1-5

CDR3 DNA: TGCGCAGGACCCATTCACCTCGGGAACACTGAAGCTTTCTTT
CDR3 protein: CAGPIHLGNTEAFF
clone size: NA
V gene: TRBV30
D gene: NA
J gene: TRBJ1-1

CDR3 DNA: TGTGCCAGCAGTGAAACTTTGGGGTCACCCCTCCACTTT
CDR3 protein: CASSETLGSPLHF
clone size: NA
V gene: TRBV25-1
D gene: NA
J gene: TRBJ1-6

CDR3 DNA: TGTGCCTGGAGTGTGGTCTGGGACAACCAAGAGACCCAGTACTTC
CDR3 protein: CAWSVVWDNQETQYF
clone size: NA
V gene: TRBV30
D gene: NA
J gene: TRBJ2-5

CDR3 DNA: TGTGCCAGCAGTTACCAACGGACTAGCGGGGGTCTGTACTTC
CDR3 protein: CASSYQRTSGGLYF
clone size: NA
V gene: TRBV6-5
D gene: TRBD2
J gene: TRBJ2-4

CDR3 DNA: TGCGCCAGCAGCCAAGATCCCCGGGACAATTCACCCCTCCACTTT
CDR3 protein: CASSQDPRDNSPLHF
clone size: NA
V gene: TRBV4-1
D gene: NA
J gene: TRBJ1-6